The following is a T cell receptor beta chain sequence with its context. Seattle patients were enrolled during active infection and followed longitudinally. The record originates from a study of blood T cell repertoires in COVID-19. Study details: Acute-phase and convalescent COVID-19 samples originated in the United States, Italy and Spain. Sample material is recorded as cDNA or gDNA derived from T cells, B-cell-depleted T cells, or PBMCs.

Trimming took 3 bases from V and 5 from J, leaving 8 bases between them. The CDR3 contains 13 residues. Per the germline V gene, CDR1 is LGHDT and CDR2 is YNNKEL (reference sequence). Authors' analysis steps: Amplification of reference gene primers was used by the study to estimate nucleated cell counts. The repertoire was sequenced with immunoSEQ multiplex PCR; TCRdb's copy has only in-frame clones and lacks some. V, J and clone size are those of that table, while D and trimming were read from the DNA. The table has around 300,000 clones, 90% seen once. This TCR was sampled from a woman under 40 with COVID-19, enrolled during active disease. The J gene is TRBJ1-5, the V gene TRBV3-1 (or the pseudogene TRBV3-2); D not resolved. Material for sequencing was peripheral blood. The CDR3 loop reads CASSHGGDQPQHF. The DNA for the CDR3 is TGTGCCAGCAGCCACGGCGGGGATCAGCCCCAGCATTTT.